The 20 T cell receptor beta chains reported below all come from one sample, sequenced in a study of blood T cell repertoires in COVID-19 (dated by TCRdb to the early 2020s). The library was prepared using the immunoSEQ multiplex PCR assay. The clones in this table, taken by TCRdb from immuneACCESS, are in-frame only. Not every clone is retained; where verified, under half of the shortfall comes from an unresolved V gene, and the cause of the rest is unknown. This sample gives some 100,000 clones in total; about nine tenths of them show up just once. Of the sample, 0.85% to 1% falls within the top ten clones. The specimen was peripheral blood. These receptors were taken from a man between 60 and 70 years old with acute or convalescent COVID-19.

The chain employs TRBV5-4 and TRBJ1-1; D is possibly TRBD1 (5 bases). From germline, CDR1 is SGHNT and CDR2 YYREEE (reference sequence). Trimming stripped 4 bases from V and 1 base from J, with 8 bases between. The CDR3 runs to 13 residues. In nucleotides, the CDR3 is TGTGCCAGCAGCCGAGACAGGAACACTGAAGCTTTCTTT. Protein: CASSRDRNTEAFF.

The rearrangement links TRBV13 to TRBJ1-3, with no clear D. CDR3 size: 13 residues. V dropped 6 bases and J dropped 0 bases, with 6 bases sitting between them. From germline, CDR1 is PRHDT and CDR2 FYEKMQ (reference sequence). Written as DNA, the CDR3 is TGTGCCAGCAGTGAAGCCTCTGGAAACACCATATATTTT. Amino acids: CASSEASGNTIYF.

The rearrangement uses TRBV7-6 and TRBJ2-7; 12 bases line up with TRBD1. The CDR3 covers 17 residues. Germline loops: CDR1 SGHVS, CDR2 FNYEAQ. V dropped 6 bases and J dropped 6; count of bases not matched to a gene: 15. The chain's CDR3 is CASSPNSRDRGRAEQYV. For the CDR3, the DNA is TGTGCCAGCAGTCCAAACTCCCGGGACAGGGGGCGGGCCGAGCAGTACGTC.

This clone came up once. The chain recombines TRBV28 with TRBJ1-1; D ambiguous. The CDR3 covers 12 residues. V was pared by 4 bases and J by 4 bases, with 7 bases between. Germline assignment: CDR1 MDHEN and CDR2 SYDVKM. The CDR3: CASSWGGTEAFF. The CDR3 bases are TGTGCCAGCAGTTGGGGAGGCACTGAAGCTTTCTTT.

The CDR3, as DNA: TGCGCCAGCAGTGACGCGAATACACCCCTCCACTTT. Amino acid sequence: CASSDANTPLHF. This sequence joins TRBV10-1 and TRBJ1-6; D is uncertain. The V end was cut by 3 bases, the J end by 11 bases, with 8 bases between. CDR1 WNHNN and CDR2 SYGVQD come from the germline V gene (reference sequence). There are 12 residues in the CDR3.

This clone was seen just once. The gene calls are TRBV30 and TRBJ2-3; unclear D gene. Per germline, CDR1 GTSNPN and CDR2 SVGIG (reference sequence). V lost 0 bases and J 2 bases, leaving 12 bases between the germline ends. The CDR3 sequence is 15 residues long. Written as DNA, the CDR3 is TGTGCCTGGAGTGTATCGGTCGCCTTCACAGATACGCAGTATTTT. Its protein product is CAWSVSVAFTDTQYF.

The J gene is TRBJ2-1, the V gene TRBV2, with 7 bases matching TRBD2. The CDR3 totals 16 residues. Germline V CDR1 and CDR2: SNHLY, FYNNEI. V trimming: 7 bases; J trimming: 5 bases; junction bases outside the gene matches: 14. CDR3 region: CASTHWASGPNNEQFF. CDR3 DNA: TGTGCCAGCACCCACTGGGCTAGCGGACCCAACAATGAGCAGTTCTTC.

This chain joins TRBV6-1 and TRBJ1-1; 7 bases fit TRBD1. Germline-derived CDR1 and CDR2 are MNHNS and SASEGT. The CDR3 is 14 residues long. J gave up 9 bases and V 0 bases, and 7 bases lay outside the gene matches. CDR3 region: CASSEAQGSTKAFF. The DNA for the CDR3 is TGTGCCAGCAGTGAAGCACAGGGGAGTACCAAAGCTTTCTTT.

The chain uses TRBV12-5 and TRBJ1-1; D remains unclear. V lost 2 bases to trimming and J lost 5 bases, with 15 bases between them. Germline CDR1 is LGHNT and CDR2 is FRNRAP. The CDR3 totals 15 residues. The CDR3 loop reads CASGLSPPERTEAFF. The CDR3 DNA sequence: TGTGCTAGTGGTTTGTCCCCCCCCGAGAGGACTGAAGCTTTCTTT.

Worth noting for this clone: One end of the junction varies from germline; a read error may be responsible. The chain uses TRBV7-8 and TRBJ2-1; D perhaps matches TRBD1 (6 bases). CDR3 length: 15 residues. Germline V lookup: CDR1 SGHVS, CDR2 FQNEAQ. CDR3: CANSRDTRSYNEQFF. In DNA, the CDR3 is TGTGCCAACAGCCGGGACACACGCTCCTACAATGAGCAGTTCTTC.

The gene calls are TRBV2 and TRBJ2-5; possible D gene TRBD2, 5 bases. The CDR3 length is 15 residues. In germline, CDR1 is SNHLY, CDR2 FYNNEI. Trimming pared 3 bases from V and 5 bases from J, leaving 16 bases between. CDR3 loop: CASSEGRPPVETQYF. The DNA for the CDR3 is TGTGCCAGCAGTGAGGGGAGACCCCCTGTGGAGACCCAGTACTTC.

The genes are TRBV11-2 and TRBJ2-1; 8 bases match TRBD2. With V trimmed by 4 bases and J by 4 bases, 6 bases remained unmatched. Germline-derived CDR1 and CDR2 are SGHAT and FQNNGV. CDR3 length: 15 amino acids. CDR3 nucleotide sequence: TGTGCCAGCAGCTGGGGGAGCGGGAGATACAATGAGCAGTTCTTC. The encoded protein is CASSWGSGRYNEQFF.

This clone occurred a few times. The rearrangement links TRBV4-2 to TRBJ1-2; 7 positions match TRBD1. Germline loops: CDR1 LGHNA, CDR2 YNFKEQ. After removal of 2 bases from V and 8 bases from J, the junction contained 5 bases not matched to a gene. This CDR3 comprises 13 residues. The CDR3 loop is CASSQLQGNGYTF. The DNA of the CDR3 is TGTGCCAGCAGCCAACTACAGGGGAACGGCTACACCTTC.

This clone was seen a single time. The chain combines TRBV4-1 with TRBJ2-2; the D gene is possibly TRBD2 (5 bases). CDR1 is MGHRA, CDR2 YSYEKL, per germline. The CDR3 contains 17 residues. Trimming pared 0 bases from V and 4 bases from J, leaving 15 bases between. In nucleotides, the CDR3 is TGCGCCAGCAGCCAAGATGGAGCGGATATTAGCACCGGGGAGCTGTTTTTT. The encoded protein is CASSQDGADISTGELFF.

This chain connects TRBV27 to TRBJ1-1; TRBD1 agrees at 10 bases. Looked up from germline, CDR1 is MNHEY and CDR2 is SMNVEV (reference sequence). CDR3 length: 17 amino acids. J lost 1 base, V lost 5 bases, and 10 bases had no gene match. CDR3 sequence: CASSPRKWDRGNTEAFF. CDR3 coding DNA: TGTGCCAGCAGTCCAAGAAAATGGGACAGGGGGAACACTGAAGCTTTCTTT.

The CDR3 DNA sequence: TGTGCCAGCAGCAAACCTCGGGTAGGGGGACTAAACACTGAAGCTTTCTTT. This sequence encodes CASSKPRVGGLNTEAFF. The chain has TRBV11-2 and TRBJ1-1, with D possibly matching TRBD1 (6 bases). The CDR3 runs to 17 residues. Trimming took 5 bases from V and 2 from J, leaving 21 bases between them. Germline V gene data show CDR1 as SGHAT and CDR2 as FQNNGV.

This rearrangement joins TRBV5-1 to TRBJ1-3; 7 nucleotides match TRBD1. This CDR3 comprises 15 residues. After removal of 4 bases from V and 4 bases from J, the junction contained 8 bases not matched to a gene. Germline V lookup: CDR1 SGHRS, CDR2 YFSETQ. CDR3 residues: CASSPRQGAGNTIYF. CDR3 sequence (DNA): TGCGCCAGCAGCCCCCGACAGGGCGCAGGAAACACCATATATTTT.

The chain employs TRBV6-5 and TRBJ1-5; maybe TRBD1 (6 bases). The CDR3 sequence is 15 residues long. Between the trimmed V and J ends, which lost 5 bases and 5 bases, there was a span of 16 bases. The germline CDR1 and CDR2 sequences are MNHEY and SVGAGI. CDR3 nucleotide sequence: TGTGCCAGCAGTCTCCGGACAGTCTCCCATCAGCCCCAGCATTTT. It is translated as CASSLRTVSHQPQHF.

This rearrangement joins TRBV11-2 to TRBJ2-7, with 9 bases fitting TRBD1. Per germline, CDR1 SGHAT and CDR2 FQNNGV. V lost 5 bases and J lost 1; bases outside the gene matches: 9. The CDR3 spans 16 residues. Written as DNA, the CDR3 is TGTGCCAGCAGCCAAAACAGGGGGCGTAAGTCCTACGAGCAGTACTTC. It translates to CASSQNRGRKSYEQYF.

The DNA of the CDR3 is TGTGCCTGGAGTGGAGGTCATAATGAGCAGTTCTTC. Protein: CAWSGGHNEQFF. This chain joins TRBV30 and TRBJ2-1; D gene ambiguous. The V end was cut by 1 base, the J end by 7 bases, with 8 bases between. This CDR3 contains 12 residues. The germline V gene encodes CDR1 GTSNPN and CDR2 SVGIG (reference sequence).